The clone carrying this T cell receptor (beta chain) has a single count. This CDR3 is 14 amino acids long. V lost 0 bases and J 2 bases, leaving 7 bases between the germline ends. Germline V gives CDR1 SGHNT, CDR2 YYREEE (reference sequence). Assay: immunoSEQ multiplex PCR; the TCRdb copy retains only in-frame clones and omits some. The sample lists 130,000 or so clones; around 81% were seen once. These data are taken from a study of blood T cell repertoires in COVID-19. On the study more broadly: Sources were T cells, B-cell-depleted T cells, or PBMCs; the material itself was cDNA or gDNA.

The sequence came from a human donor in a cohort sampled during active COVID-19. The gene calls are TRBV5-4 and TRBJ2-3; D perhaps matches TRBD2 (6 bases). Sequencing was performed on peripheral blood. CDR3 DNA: TGTGCCAGCAGCTTGGGGGGGGTCACAGATACGCAGTATTTT. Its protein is CASSLGGVTDTQYF.